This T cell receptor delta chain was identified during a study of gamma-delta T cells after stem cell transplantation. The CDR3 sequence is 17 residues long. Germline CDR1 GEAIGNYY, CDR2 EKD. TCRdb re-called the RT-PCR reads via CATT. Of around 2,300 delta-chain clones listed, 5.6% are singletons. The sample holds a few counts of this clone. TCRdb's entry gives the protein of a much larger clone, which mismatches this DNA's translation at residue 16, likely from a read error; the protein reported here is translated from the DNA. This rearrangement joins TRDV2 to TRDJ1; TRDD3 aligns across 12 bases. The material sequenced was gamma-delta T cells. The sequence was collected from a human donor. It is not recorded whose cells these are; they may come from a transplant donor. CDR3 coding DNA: TGTGCCTGTGACACCCTGGGGGATACGGGGGACACCGATAAACTCACCTTT. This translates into CACDTLGDTGDTDKLTF.